This TCR beta chain was documented in a study of blood T cells in healthy people across ages. Regarding the study as a whole: Samples with more naive T cells showed higher observed beta diversity. Older individuals had lower TCR beta diversity per million T cells (the decline was roughly linear).

This clonotype was found a few times. Its antigen is still unknown. The V and J ends lost 5 bases and 4 bases, in that order; junction bases with no gene match: 16. Germline V gives CDR1 MNHNS, CDR2 SASEGT. The CDR3 totals 19 residues. Next came a second PCR, run for roughly 6 to 11 cycles, which used a sample-barcoded 5' primer along with a J-beta primer mix. Per-sample output comprised a minimum of 2.5 million paired-end reads containing CDR3. MiXCR, run by TCRdb on the 5' RACE reads, gives a single entry per CDR3 protein. The sample lists over a million distinct CDR3 sequences; roughly 40% were seen once.

This sequence joins TRBV6-1 and TRBJ2-7; TRBD2 agrees at 14 bases. The clonotype comes from a woman between 18 and 29 years old in good health. The sequencing input was blood. The CDR3 DNA reads as TGTGCCAGCAGTAAAAAACCGGGACTAGCGGGAGCCTCCCAATACGAGCAGTACTTC. The encoded protein is CASSKKPGLAGASQYEQYF.